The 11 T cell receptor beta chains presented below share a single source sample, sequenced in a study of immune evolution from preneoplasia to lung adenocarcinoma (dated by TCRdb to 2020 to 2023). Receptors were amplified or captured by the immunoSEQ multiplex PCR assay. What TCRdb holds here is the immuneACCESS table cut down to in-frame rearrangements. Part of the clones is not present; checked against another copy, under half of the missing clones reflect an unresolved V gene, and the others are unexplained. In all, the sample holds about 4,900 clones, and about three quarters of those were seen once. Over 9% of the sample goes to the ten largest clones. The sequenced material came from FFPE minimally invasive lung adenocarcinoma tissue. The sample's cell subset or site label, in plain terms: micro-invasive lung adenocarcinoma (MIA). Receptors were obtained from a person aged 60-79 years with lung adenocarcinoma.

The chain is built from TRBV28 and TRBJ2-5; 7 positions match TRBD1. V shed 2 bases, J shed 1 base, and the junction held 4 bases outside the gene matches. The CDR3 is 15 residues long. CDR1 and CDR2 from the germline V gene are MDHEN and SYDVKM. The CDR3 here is CASSLRGLLQETQYF. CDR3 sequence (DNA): TGTGCCAGCAGTTTAAGGGGGCTCCTCCAAGAGACCCAGTACTTC.

CDR3 in amino acids: CASSEERDPFYF. DNA for the CDR3: TGTGCCAGCAGTGAAGAACGGGACCCCTTTTACTTC. The gene calls are TRBV2 and TRBJ2-7; D possibly matches TRBD1 or TRBD2 (5 bases each). V shed 1 base and J shed 13 bases, with 14 bases lying between them. Germline-derived CDR1 and CDR2 are SNHLY and FYNNEI. The CDR3 extends over 12 amino acids.

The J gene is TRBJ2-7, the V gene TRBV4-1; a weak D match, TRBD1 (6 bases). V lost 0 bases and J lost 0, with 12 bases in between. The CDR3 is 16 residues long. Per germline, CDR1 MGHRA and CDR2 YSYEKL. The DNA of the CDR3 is TGCGCCAGCAGCCAAGAGGACAGACCAAGCTCCTACGAGCAGTACTTC. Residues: CASSQEDRPSSYEQYF.

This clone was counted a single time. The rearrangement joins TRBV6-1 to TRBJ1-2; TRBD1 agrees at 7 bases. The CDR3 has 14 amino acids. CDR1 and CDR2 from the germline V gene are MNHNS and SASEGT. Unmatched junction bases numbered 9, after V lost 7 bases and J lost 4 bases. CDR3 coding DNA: TGTGCCAGCAATTCAGGACAGGATGGCTATGGCTACACCTTC. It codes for CASNSGQDGYGYTF.

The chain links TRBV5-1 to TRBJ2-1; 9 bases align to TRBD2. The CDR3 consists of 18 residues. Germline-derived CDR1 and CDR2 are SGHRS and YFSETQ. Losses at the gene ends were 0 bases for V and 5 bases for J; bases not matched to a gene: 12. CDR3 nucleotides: TGCGCCAGCAGCTTGGCCCCCCGTCTAGCGGGGATAAACAATGAGCAGTTCTTC. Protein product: CASSLAPRLAGINNEQFF.

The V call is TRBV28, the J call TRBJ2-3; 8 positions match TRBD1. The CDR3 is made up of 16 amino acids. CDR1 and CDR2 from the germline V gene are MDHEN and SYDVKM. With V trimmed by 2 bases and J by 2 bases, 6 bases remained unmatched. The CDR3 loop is CASSLVGQGITDTQYF. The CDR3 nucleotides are TGTGCCAGCAGTTTAGTCGGACAGGGCATCACAGATACGCAGTATTTT. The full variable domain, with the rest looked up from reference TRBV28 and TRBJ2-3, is DVKVTQSSRYLVKRTGEKVFLECVQDMDHENMFWYRQDPGLGLRLIYFSYDVKMKEKGDIPEGYSVSREKKERFSLILESASTNQTSMYLCASSLVGQGITDTQYFGPGTRLTVL.

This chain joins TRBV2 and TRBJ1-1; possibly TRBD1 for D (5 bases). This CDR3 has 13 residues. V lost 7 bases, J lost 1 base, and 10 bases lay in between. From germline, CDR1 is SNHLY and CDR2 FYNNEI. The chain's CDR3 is CASTRGENTEAFF. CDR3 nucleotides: TGTGCCAGCACTCGGGGGGAGAACACTGAAGCTTTCTTT.

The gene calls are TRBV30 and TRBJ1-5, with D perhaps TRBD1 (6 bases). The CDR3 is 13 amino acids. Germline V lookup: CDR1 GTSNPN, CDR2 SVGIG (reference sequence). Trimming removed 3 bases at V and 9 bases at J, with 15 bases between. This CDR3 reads CAWSGQPGRPQHF. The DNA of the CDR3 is TGTGCCTGGAGCGGACAGCCCGGTCGGCCCCAGCATTTT.

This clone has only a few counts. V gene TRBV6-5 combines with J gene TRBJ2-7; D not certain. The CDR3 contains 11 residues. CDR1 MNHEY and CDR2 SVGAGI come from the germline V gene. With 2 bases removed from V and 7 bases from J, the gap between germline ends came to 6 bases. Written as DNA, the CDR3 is TGTGCCAGCAGTTACGGCCCTGAGCAGTACTTC. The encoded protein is CASSYGPEQYF.

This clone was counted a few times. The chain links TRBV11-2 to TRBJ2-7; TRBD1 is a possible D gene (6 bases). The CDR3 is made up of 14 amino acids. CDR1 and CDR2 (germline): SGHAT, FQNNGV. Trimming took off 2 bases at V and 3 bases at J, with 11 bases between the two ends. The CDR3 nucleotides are TGTGCCAGCAGCTTAACAAGGGGGTACTACGAGCAGTACTTC. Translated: CASSLTRGYYEQYF.

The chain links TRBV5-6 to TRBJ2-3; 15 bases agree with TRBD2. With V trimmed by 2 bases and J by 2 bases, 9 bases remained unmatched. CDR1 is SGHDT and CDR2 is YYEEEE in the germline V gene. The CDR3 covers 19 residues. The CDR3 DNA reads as TGTGCCAGCAGCTTCTCGGGGACTAGCGGGGGGACCGTCACAGATACGCAGTATTTT. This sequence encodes CASSFSGTSGGTVTDTQYF.